This TCR beta chain was identified during a study of shared clonotypes between healthy human individuals (TCRdb year 2020). In terms of the full investigation: The cohort included three men and a couple of women between 18 and 49 years of age. For each donor, three plates each were used for CD4 naive and CD4 memory, two plates were used for CD8 naive, and one plate was used for CD8 memory. Blood TCR repertoires of a handful of healthy adults were deeply sequenced to estimate repertoire size and the extent of clonotype sharing between individuals. To increase sequencing depth and limit assay-specific biases, TCR repertoire library preparation and sequencing were carried out by different laboratories using diverse techniques. Leukapheresis yielded between about 0.94 and 8.9 billion PBMCs per donor.

V and J lose 1 base and 2 bases, and a span of 11 bases separates them. Sequences SGHNT (CDR1) and YENEEA (CDR2) are obtained from the germline V gene. Spanning cysteine to phenylalanine, the CDR3 consists of 16 amino acids. The only DNA kept is the CDR3, 48 bases in frame from the first base. Concerning this clone itself: Its cognate antigen has yet to be identified. No much larger clone is present one base from it, and per-base qualities are unavailable.

Using the deep immunoSEQ assay, multiplex PCR amplified TCR CDR3 regions from genomic DNA. Extracted genomic DNA from each cell subset was spread evenly across all wells of several immunoSEQ 96-well plates, with each plate serving as a replicate. For sorted subsets, about 200 ng genomic DNA, equal to about 30,000 T cell genomes, was loaded into each replicate PCR. Purified libraries were measured with a Qubit 3.0 fluorometer, size-checked on a Bioanalyzer 2100, and measured again with the KAPA Library Quantification kit. A separate single-read 150-cycle Illumina NextSeq 550 flow cell was used to sequence each immunoSEQ 96-well plate. The authors' pipeline ran thus. Because the immunoSEQ output included only junctional sequences and no quality scores, the filtering could not be the same as the filtering used for full-length reads. Sequences were annotated with PyIR, a Python wrapper for IgBLAST v1.9, using IMGT germline references to assign V/J genes and CDR3. Any read was removed if the V/J assignment was weak (E-value above 1e-6), the CDR3 was missing, or the read contained stop codons, out-of-frame junctions, or ambiguous translated residues. A V3J clonotype was defined by an identical inferred V gene, J gene, and CDR3 amino acid sequence. Percentage overlap between repertoires was computed as shared unique clonotypes divided by the size of the smaller repertoire. Richness of each repertoire was evaluated using RTK rarefaction, the Chao1 estimator, and Recon v2.1 estimates of unobserved clonotypes. OLGA was used to compute generation probabilities for all TCRbeta clonotypes that the gDNA method yielded from a few donors. TCRdb obtained this table from immuneACCESS and retained in-frame rearrangements with V and J assigned. These tables miss some clones; where compared with another copy, unresolved V genes account for less than half of the shortfall, and the remainder is unexplained. V, J and clone size were drawn from that table, and D and trimming were deduced from the DNA. This sample holds approximately 2,000,000 clones; approximately 90% were observed only once. Of the sample, roughly 0.34% is held by the ten largest clones.

Study-wide conclusions, independent of this receptor: Higher generation probabilities were observed for clonotypes shared by all four sorted-subset donors than for non-shared clonotypes. Pairwise subsampling led to the expectation that sequencing depth would affect the degree of clonotype sharing among donors. Naive subsets generally had larger estimated clonotype richness than memory subsets did. Because the study included a small number of donors, the genetic and exposure-history diversity represented was limited. Rarefaction of sorted-subset datasets indicated incomplete sequencing despite the large sequencing depth. About 5% of naive CD4, 3.5% of naive CD8, 2% to 2.5% of memory CD4, and around 0.4% of memory CD8 clonotypes were shared across a few donors. Sampling was restricted to blood, and TCR repertoires in tissues likely differ from the TCR repertoires found in blood.

Donors were healthy HIV-negative adults with no recently reported acute infections or vaccinations. Every donor was a Caucasian adult residing in Nashville, Tennessee, USA. Magnetic negative selection was used to enrich CD4+ T cells, after which naive cells were positively selected on CD45RA and the negative fraction became the memory subset. After blood collection by leukapheresis, PBMCs were isolated using Ficoll-Histopaque density gradient centrifugation and then cryopreserved in the vapor phase of liquid nitrogen. Analytical flow cytometry was used to check the purity and quantity of every magnetically sorted T cell population. Genomic DNA was isolated from each sorted fraction and quantified by UV absorbance on a Nanodrop 2000c.

The chain employs TRBV11-3 and TRBJ2-2; 6 matching bases give a weak D call of TRBD2. The sequenced sample was naive CD4+ T cells from PBMCs. What this sample's cell subset or site label stands for: CD45RA+ positively selected. This sequence was found in a man aged 18 to 29 in good health. Some clones in this sample may be carry-over from other donors' samples. CDR3 region: CASSLGVAANTGELFF. The sequenced DNA is TGTGCCAGCAGCTTAGGGGTAGCGGCTAACACCGGGGAGCTGTTTTTT.